These 10 T cell receptor beta chains were sequenced from one sample in a study of cytomegalovirus exposure and HLA in healthy donors. The PCR made use of 60 Vbeta and 13 Jbeta primers. The method was immunoSEQ multiplex PCR; TCRdb's version includes in-frame clones alone and lacks a portion of them. The sample contains more than 140,000 clones, 50% to 75% of which appear only once. What was sequenced was PBMCs. All receptors derive from a woman aged 25 to 39 in good health and CMV-seropositive.

This clone was observed a handful of times. The chain is built from TRBV29-1 and TRBJ2-7; perhaps TRBD1 as D (5 bases). CDR1 and CDR2 from the germline V gene are SQVTM and ANQGSEA. This CDR3 has 17 amino acids. The V end lost 5 bases, the J end lost 6 bases, and 29 bases lay between the germline ends. The CDR3 is CSVLESYRQGSWGEQYF. CDR3 sequence (DNA): TGCAGCGTTTTAGAAAGCTATAGGCAGGGTTCCTGGGGCGAGCAGTACTTC.

This chain links TRBV19 with TRBJ2-7; 11 nucleotides match TRBD1. After removal of 0 bases from V and 1 base from J, the junction contained 5 bases not matched to a gene. The germline CDR1 and CDR2 sequences are LNHDA and SQIVND (reference sequence). The length of the CDR3 is 17 residues. CDR3: CASSIDRDRGSSYEQYF. For the CDR3, the DNA is TGTGCCAGTAGTATAGACAGGGACAGGGGGTCATCCTACGAGCAGTACTTC.

Remarks on this clone: The junction does not match germline at one end; this may be a read error. Other DNA sequences in this sample translate to the same CDR3. The chain links TRBV7-9 to TRBJ1-1; TRBD1 agrees at 8 bases. CDR3 length equals 13 residues. From germline, CDR1 is SEHNR and CDR2 FQNEAQ (reference sequence). The CDR3, as DNA: TGTGCCAGCAGCCGGGACAGGTACACTGAAGCTTTCTTC. Amino acid sequence: CASSRDRYTEAFF.

The V and J genes are TRBV15 and TRBJ1-2; possible D gene TRBD1, 5 bases. Between the trimmed V and J ends, which lost 8 bases and 8 bases, there was a span of 18 bases. The V gene's germline CDR1 is LNHNV and CDR2 YYDKDF (reference sequence). The CDR3 totals 13 residues. The CDR3 reads CATGTLGRRGYTF. The CDR3 bases are TGTGCCACCGGAACATTGGGGCGCCGAGGCTACACCTTC.

This chain links TRBV6-4 with TRBJ2-1, with D tentatively TRBD2 (5 bases). Trimming cost V 4 bases and J 8 bases, with 12 bases left between them. The CDR3 sequence is 13 residues long. Germline CDR1 and CDR2: MRHNA and SNTAGT. CDR3 in amino acids: CASSVQLGHEQFF. The CDR3 nucleotides read TGTGCCAGCAGTGTTCAACTAGGCCATGAGCAGTTCTTC.

V usage is TRBV5-4 and J usage is TRBJ2-1; 7 bases line up with TRBD2. V shed 1 base and J 4 bases; nucleotides not matched to a gene: 8. The CDR3 has 16 amino acids. Germline CDR1 reads SGHNT; CDR2 reads YYREEE (reference sequence). CDR3 coding DNA: TGTGCCAGCAGCTTGCCTTGGCGGGAGAAGTACAATGAGCAGTTCTTC. Protein sequence: CASSLPWREKYNEQFF.

The rearrangement joins TRBV19 to TRBJ2-1, with 7 nucleotides matching TRBD2. This CDR3 has 14 amino acids. Germline V gene sequence: CDR1 LNHDA, CDR2 SQIVND (reference sequence). V shed 6 bases, J shed 3 bases, and the junction held 5 bases outside the gene matches. The CDR3 DNA sequence: TGTGCCAGTAGGGGCGGGAGCCTCTACAATGAGCAGTTCTTC. This gives the protein CASRGGSLYNEQFF.

This rearrangement joins TRBV9 to TRBJ2-7; the match to TRBD2 covers 10 bases. Per germline, CDR1 SGDLS and CDR2 YYNGEE. There are 15 residues in the CDR3. Trimming at V came to 0 bases and at J to 4 bases, leaving 4 bases not matched to a gene. The CDR3 protein is CASSVGGLAVYEQYF. As DNA, the CDR3 is TGTGCCAGCAGCGTAGGAGGACTAGCGGTTTACGAGCAGTACTTC.

V and J are TRBV19 and TRBJ2-5; the match to TRBD2 covers 11 bases. The CDR3 is 16 residues long. Germline V gives CDR1 LNHDA, CDR2 SQIVND (reference sequence). Germline trimming cut 2 bases from V and 4 bases from J; bases unmatched to any gene: 6. CDR3 DNA sequence: TGTGCCAGTAGTATAATCCTAGCGGGAGGTCGAGAGACCCAGTACTTC. Its protein product is CASSIILAGGRETQYF. The complete variable domain, with remaining parts taken from reference TRBV19 and TRBJ2-5, reads DGGITQSPKYLFRKEGQNVTLSCEQNLNHDAMYWYRQDPGQGLRLIYYSQIVNDFQKGDIAEGYSVSREKKESFPLTVTSAQKNPTAFYLCASSIILAGGRETQYFGPGTRLLVL.

V is TRBV2 and J is TRBJ2-3; 8 nucleotides agree with TRBD1. Germline V gene sequence: CDR1 SNHLY, CDR2 FYNNEI. The V and J ends lost 2 bases and 0 bases, in that order; junction bases with no gene match: 4. The length of the CDR3 is 16 residues. CDR3 sequence reads: CASSEPGGLSTDTQYF. The CDR3 DNA sequence: TGTGCCAGCAGTGAACCAGGGGGCCTTAGCACAGATACGCAGTATTTT.